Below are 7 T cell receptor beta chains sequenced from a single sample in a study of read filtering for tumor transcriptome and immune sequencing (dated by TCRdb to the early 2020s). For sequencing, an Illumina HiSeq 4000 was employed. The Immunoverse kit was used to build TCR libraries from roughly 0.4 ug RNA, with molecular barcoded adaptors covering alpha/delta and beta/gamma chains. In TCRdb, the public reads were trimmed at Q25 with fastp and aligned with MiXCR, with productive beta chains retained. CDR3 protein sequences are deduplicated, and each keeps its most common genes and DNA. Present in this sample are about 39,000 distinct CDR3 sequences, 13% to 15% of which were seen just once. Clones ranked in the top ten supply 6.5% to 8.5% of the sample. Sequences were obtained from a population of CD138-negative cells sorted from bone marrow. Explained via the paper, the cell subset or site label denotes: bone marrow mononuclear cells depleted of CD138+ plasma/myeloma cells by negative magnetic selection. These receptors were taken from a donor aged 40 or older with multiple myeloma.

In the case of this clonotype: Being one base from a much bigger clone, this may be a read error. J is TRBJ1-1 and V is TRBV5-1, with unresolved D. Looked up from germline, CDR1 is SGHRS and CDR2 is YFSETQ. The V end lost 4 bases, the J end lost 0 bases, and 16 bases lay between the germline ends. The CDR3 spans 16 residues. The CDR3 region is CASSPDRRGLNTEAFF. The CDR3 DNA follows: TGCGCCAGCAGCCCGGATAGGCGGGGTTTGAACACTGAAGCTTTCTTT.

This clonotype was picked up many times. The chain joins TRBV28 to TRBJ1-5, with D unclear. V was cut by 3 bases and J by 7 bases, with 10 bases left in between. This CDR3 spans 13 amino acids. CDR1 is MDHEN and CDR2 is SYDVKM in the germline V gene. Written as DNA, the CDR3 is TGTGCCAGCAGTTTGGAGGTGACCCAGCCCCAGCATTTT. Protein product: CASSLEVTQPQHF.

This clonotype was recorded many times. The CDR3 loop reads CASSDWDWYQETQYF. DNA for the CDR3: TGCGCCAGCAGCGACTGGGATTGGTACCAAGAGACCCAGTACTTC. V is TRBV5-1 and J is TRBJ2-5, with D unclear. V gave up 4 bases and J gave up 0 bases, with 13 bases separating them. There are 15 residues in the CDR3. CDR1 and CDR2 (germline): SGHRS, YFSETQ.

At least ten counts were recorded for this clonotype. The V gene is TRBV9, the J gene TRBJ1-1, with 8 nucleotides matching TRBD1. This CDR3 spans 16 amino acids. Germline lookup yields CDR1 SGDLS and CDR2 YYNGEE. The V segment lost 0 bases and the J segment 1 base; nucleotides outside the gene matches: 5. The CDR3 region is CASSVDPGGPNTEAFF. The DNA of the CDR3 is TGTGCCAGCAGCGTAGATCCAGGGGGCCCGAACACTGAAGCTTTCTTT.

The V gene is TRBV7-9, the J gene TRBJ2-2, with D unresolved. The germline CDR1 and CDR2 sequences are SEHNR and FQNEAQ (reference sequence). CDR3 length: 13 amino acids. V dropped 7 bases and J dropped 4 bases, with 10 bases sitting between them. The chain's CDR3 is CASTKPGTGELFF. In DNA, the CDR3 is TGTGCCAGCACCAAACCGGGCACCGGGGAGCTGTTTTTT.

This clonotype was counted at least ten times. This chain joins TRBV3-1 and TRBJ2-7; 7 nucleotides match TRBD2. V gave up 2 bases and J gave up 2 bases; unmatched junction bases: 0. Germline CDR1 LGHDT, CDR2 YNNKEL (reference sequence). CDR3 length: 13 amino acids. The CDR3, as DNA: TGTGCCAGCAGCCAACTAGCGGCCTACGAGCAGTACTTC. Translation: CASSQLAAYEQYF.

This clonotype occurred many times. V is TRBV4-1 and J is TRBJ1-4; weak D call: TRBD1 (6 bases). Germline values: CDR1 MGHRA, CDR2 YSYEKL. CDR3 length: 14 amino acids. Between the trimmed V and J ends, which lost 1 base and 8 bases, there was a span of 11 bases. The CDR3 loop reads CASSQGGLGEKLFF. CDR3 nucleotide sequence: TGCGCCAGCAGCCAAGGGGGGCTGGGAGAAAAACTGTTTTTT.